The clone carrying this T cell receptor (beta chain) was counted many times. The sample belongs to a study of regulatory T cells in long-lasting Graves disease. Library construction for TCR beta used iRepertoire HTBI primers and Arm-PCR of CDR3 regions. MiXCR was run by TCRdb on the multiplex PCR reads, yielding one entry per CDR3 protein. The sample yields around 240,000 distinct CDR3 sequences, around 18% seen once. The time point here: newly diagnosed GD, antithyroid drugs for less than 3 months. PBMC-derived RNA was used for the TCR library. V shed 4 bases and J shed 0 bases, with 16 bases lying between them. CDR3 length: 16 amino acids. The data also belong to a second study, concerning T cells in Graves' hyperthyroidism and ophthalmopathy.

This sequence joins TRBV12-3 or TRBV12-4 and TRBJ2-7; D is possibly TRBD1 (6 bases). The receptor was derived from a woman in her 30s with Graves disease. Material: peripheral blood mononuclear cells (PBMCs), obtained at new diagnosis, from a patient treated with antithyroid drugs. In nucleotides, the CDR3 is TGTGCCAGCAGTTCCTTCCTGGACAGCAGCTCCTACGAGCAGTACTTC. Its translation is CASSSFLDSSSYEQYF.